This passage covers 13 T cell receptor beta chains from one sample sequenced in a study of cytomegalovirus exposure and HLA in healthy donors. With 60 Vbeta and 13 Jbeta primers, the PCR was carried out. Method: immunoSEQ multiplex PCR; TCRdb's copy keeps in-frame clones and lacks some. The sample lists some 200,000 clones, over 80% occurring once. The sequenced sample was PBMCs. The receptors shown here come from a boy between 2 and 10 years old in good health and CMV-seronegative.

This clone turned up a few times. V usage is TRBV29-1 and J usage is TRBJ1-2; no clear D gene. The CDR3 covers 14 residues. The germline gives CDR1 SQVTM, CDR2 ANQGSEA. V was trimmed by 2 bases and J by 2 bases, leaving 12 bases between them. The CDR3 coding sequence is TGCAGCGTTGAATCAACAAATCCCAACTATGGCTACACCTTC. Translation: CSVESTNPNYGYTF.

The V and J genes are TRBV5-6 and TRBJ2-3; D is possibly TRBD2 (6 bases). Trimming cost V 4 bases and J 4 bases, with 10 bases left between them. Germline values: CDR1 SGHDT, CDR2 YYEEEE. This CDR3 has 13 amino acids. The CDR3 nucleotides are TGTGCCAGCAGCCTGACTAGTCCAGATACGCAGTATTTT. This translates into CASSLTSPDTQYF.

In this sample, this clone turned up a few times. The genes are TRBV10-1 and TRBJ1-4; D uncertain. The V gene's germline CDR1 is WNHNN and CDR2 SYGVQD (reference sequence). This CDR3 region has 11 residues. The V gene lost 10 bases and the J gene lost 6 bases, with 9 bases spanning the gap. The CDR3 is CATGEDEKLFF. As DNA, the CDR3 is TGCGCCACCGGGGAGGATGAAAAACTGTTTTTT.

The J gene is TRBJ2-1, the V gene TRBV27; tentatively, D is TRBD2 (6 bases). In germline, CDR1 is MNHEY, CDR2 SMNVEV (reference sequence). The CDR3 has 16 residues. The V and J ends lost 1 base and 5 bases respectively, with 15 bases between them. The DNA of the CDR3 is TGTGCCAGCAGTTTATTTAGCAGCGGGCGGAACAATGAGCAGTTCTTC. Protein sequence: CASSLFSSGRNNEQFF.

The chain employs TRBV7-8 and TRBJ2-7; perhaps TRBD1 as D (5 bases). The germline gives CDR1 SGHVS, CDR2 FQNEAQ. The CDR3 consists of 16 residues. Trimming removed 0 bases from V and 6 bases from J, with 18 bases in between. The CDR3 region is CASSLARIPVRGEQYF. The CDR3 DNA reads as TGTGCCAGCAGCTTAGCCAGGATCCCTGTAAGGGGCGAGCAGTACTTC.

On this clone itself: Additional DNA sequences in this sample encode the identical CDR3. The CDR3 region has the DNA TGTGCCAGCAGCGTGACGGGAGGCAATGAGCAGTTCTTC. As protein: CASSVTGGNEQFF. The rearrangement joins TRBV9 to TRBJ2-1; 7 nucleotides match TRBD2. CDR1 is SGDLS and CDR2 is YYNGEE in the germline V gene. This CDR3 has 13 residues. V shed 2 bases and J 6 bases; nucleotides not matched to a gene: 2.

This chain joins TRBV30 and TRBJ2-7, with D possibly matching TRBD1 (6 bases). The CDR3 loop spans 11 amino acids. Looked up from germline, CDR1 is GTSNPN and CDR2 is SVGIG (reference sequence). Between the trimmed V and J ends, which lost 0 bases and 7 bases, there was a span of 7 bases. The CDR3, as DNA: TGTGCCTGGAGTGTAGGGGGAGAGCAGTACTTC. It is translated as CAWSVGGEQYF. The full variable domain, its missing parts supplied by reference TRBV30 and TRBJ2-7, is SQTIHQWPATLVQPVGSPLSLECTVEGTSNPNLYWYRQAAGRGLQLLFYSVGIGQISSEVPQNLSASRPQDRQFILSSKKLLLSDSGFYLCAWSVGGEQYFGPGTRLTVT.

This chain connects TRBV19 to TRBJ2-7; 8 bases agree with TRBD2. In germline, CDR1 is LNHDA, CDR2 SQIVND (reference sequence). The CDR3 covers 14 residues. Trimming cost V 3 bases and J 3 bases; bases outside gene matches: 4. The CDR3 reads CASSMPGLGYEQYF. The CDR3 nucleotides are TGTGCCAGTAGTATGCCGGGACTAGGCTACGAGCAGTACTTC.

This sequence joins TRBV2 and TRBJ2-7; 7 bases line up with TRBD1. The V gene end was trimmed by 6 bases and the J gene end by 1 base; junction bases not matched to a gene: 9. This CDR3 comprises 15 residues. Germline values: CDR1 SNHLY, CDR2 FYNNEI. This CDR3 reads CASRRTGTVSYEQYF. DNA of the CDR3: TGTGCCAGCAGAAGAACCGGGACAGTTTCCTACGAGCAGTACTTC.

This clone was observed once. CDR3 sequence: CATSREGAGQIYNEQFF. DNA of the CDR3: TGTGCCACCAGCAGAGAGGGGGCGGGACAGATATACAATGAGCAGTTCTTC. The chain recombines TRBV15 with TRBJ2-1; possible D gene TRBD1, 7 bases. In germline, CDR1 is LNHNV, CDR2 YYDKDF (reference sequence). Deletions cut 0 bases from V and 4 bases from J, with 16 bases between. The CDR3 has 17 residues.

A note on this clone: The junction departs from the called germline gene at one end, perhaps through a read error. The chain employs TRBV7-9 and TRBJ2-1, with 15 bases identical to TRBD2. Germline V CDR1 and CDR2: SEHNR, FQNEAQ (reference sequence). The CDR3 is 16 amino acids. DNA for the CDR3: TGTTCCAGCAGCTTAGGGGGGACTAGCGGGAGGAATGAGCAGTTCTTC. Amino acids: CSSSLGGTSGRNEQFF. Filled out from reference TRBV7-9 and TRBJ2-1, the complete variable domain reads DTGVSQNPRHKITKRGQNVTFRCDPISEHNRLYWYRQTLGQGPEFLTYFQNEAQLEKSRLLSDRFSAERPKGSFSTLEIQRTEQGDSAMYLCSSSLGGTSGRNEQFFGPGTRLTVL.

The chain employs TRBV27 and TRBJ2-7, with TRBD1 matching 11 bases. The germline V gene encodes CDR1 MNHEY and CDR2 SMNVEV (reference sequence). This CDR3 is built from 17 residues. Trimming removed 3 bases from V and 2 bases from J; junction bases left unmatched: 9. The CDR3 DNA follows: TGTGCCAGCAGTTTTGCCGGGACAGGGGGTACCACCTACGAGCAGTACTTC. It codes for CASSFAGTGGTTYEQYF.

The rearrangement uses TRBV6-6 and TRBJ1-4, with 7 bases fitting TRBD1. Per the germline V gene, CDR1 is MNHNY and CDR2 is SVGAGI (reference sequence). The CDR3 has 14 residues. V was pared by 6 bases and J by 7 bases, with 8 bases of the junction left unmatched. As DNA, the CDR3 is TGTGCCAGCAGACCCGGGACAGACTTTGAAAAACTGTTTTTT. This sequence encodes CASRPGTDFEKLFF.